The rows below give T cell receptor beta chains drawn from one sample of a study of Ad26.COV2.S vaccination and SARS-CoV-2 variants. TCRdb's copy holds only in-frame clones and misses some; the assay was immunoSEQ multiplex PCR. The top ten hold around 6.4% of the sample, which has hundreds of thousands of clones, about 87% seen once. Sample: peripheral blood, taken in a trial of Ad26.COV2.S vaccine versus placebo. The receptors derive from a person aged 18 to 59 who received the Ad26.COV2.S COVID-19 vaccine or a placebo. Both conserved end residues are part of each CDR3.

TRBV19	14	TRBJ1-3	CASSIARDGNTIYF
TRBV7-8	14	TRBJ2-1	CASSLALAGNEQFF
TRBV3-1/TRBV3-2	15	TRBJ1-5	CASSQGVGSPQPQHF
TRBV5-6	15	TRBJ2-6	CASSRGDFGANVLTF
TRBV7-2	15	TRBJ2-1	CASSLDRGSYNEQFF
TRBV3-1/TRBV3-2	16	TRBJ2-2	CASSPSVMGGTGELFF
TRBV12-5	14	TRBJ1-3	CASGNRSSGNTIYF
TRBV18	14	TRBJ2-7	CASSSGTGASEQYF
TRBV19	14	TRBJ2-5	CASSWRDNQETQYF
TRBV11-2	13	TRBJ1-1	CASSGRGDTEAFF
TRBV19	15	TRBJ1-5	CASSMTWNSNQPQHF